A single sample is the source of the 14 T cell receptor beta chains below, sequenced in a study of neoadjuvant nivolumab and ipilimumab in lung cancer. The method was immunoSEQ multiplex PCR; TCRdb's version includes in-frame clones alone and lacks a portion of them. Of around 8,100 clones in the sample, 75% to 85% were seen once. Specimen: adjacent normal lung tissue, collected after neoadjuvant nivolumab, alone or with ipilimumab, at or shortly before surgery. The receptors originated from an adult with non-small cell lung cancer.

This clone was picked up a small number of times. The chain recombines TRBV9 with TRBJ2-6; perhaps TRBD1 as D (5 bases). This CDR3 contains 15 residues. Deletions cut 4 bases from V and 2 bases from J, with 10 bases between. Germline-derived CDR1 and CDR2 are SGDLS and YYNGEE. The CDR3 coding sequence is TGTGCCAGCAGCACCCAGGGTGCTGGGGCCAACGTCCTGACTTTC. Its protein is CASSTQGAGANVLTF.

The rearrangement links TRBV30 to TRBJ1-2, with TRBD1 matching over 7 bases. V was clipped by 3 bases and J by 8 bases; unmatched bases: 9. Germline V CDR1 and CDR2: GTSNPN, SVGIG (reference sequence). The CDR3 has 13 residues. The CDR3 coding sequence is TGTGCCTGGAGGGGAATCGACAGGGCCGGCTACACCTTC. This encodes CAWRGIDRAGYTF.

Only one count was recorded for this clone. J is TRBJ1-2 and V is TRBV9, with 12 bases lining up with TRBD1. CDR1 is SGDLS and CDR2 is YYNGEE in the germline V gene. This CDR3 has 17 amino acids. The J segment lost 4 bases and the V segment lost 3 bases, leaving 10 bases of the junction unmatched. The CDR3 region has the DNA TGTGCCAGCAGCGCGGGGACAGGGGGCCTAGGGGGCTATGGCTACACCTTC. Its protein product is CASSAGTGGLGGYGYTF.

The chain uses TRBV30 and TRBJ1-2, with 10 bases matching TRBD1. V lost 4 bases, J lost 8 bases, and 10 bases stayed unmatched. This CDR3 has 14 residues. Germline CDR1 reads GTSNPN; CDR2 reads SVGIG (reference sequence). This chain's CDR3 is CAWNGEDRGHGYTF. The CDR3 coding sequence is TGTGCCTGGAACGGGGAAGACAGGGGGCACGGCTACACCTTC. Drawing the rest from reference TRBV30 and TRBJ1-2, the complete variable domain is SQTIHQWPATLVQPVGSPLSLECTVEGTSNPNLYWYRQAAGRGLQLLFYSVGIGQISSEVPQNLSASRPQDRQFILSSKKLLLSDSGFYLCAWNGEDRGHGYTFGSGTRLTVV.

The chain employs TRBV28 and TRBJ2-3; 7 bases map to TRBD1. Germline trimming cut 5 bases from V and 3 bases from J; bases unmatched to any gene: 8. Germline-derived CDR1 and CDR2 are MDHEN and SYDVKM. This CDR3 spans 15 amino acids. The CDR3 coding sequence is TGTGCCAGCAGTCCACCGGGACAGCTAACAGATACGCAGTATTTT. This sequence encodes CASSPPGQLTDTQYF.

The chain uses TRBV19 and TRBJ1-1, with D uncertain. V dropped 5 bases and J dropped 4 bases, with 17 bases sitting between them. Germline V CDR1 and CDR2: LNHDA, SQIVND (reference sequence). CDR3 length: 15 residues. CDR3: CASSPEDPWGTEAFF. The CDR3 bases are TGTGCCAGTAGTCCAGAGGACCCCTGGGGCACTGAAGCTTTCTTT.

The chain employs TRBV6-6 and TRBJ2-5, with D perhaps matching TRBD1 (5 bases). Trimming took 7 bases from V and 2 from J, leaving 11 bases between them. The length of the CDR3 is 13 residues. From germline, CDR1 is MNHNY and CDR2 SVGAGI (reference sequence). This chain's CDR3 is CASKDSEQETQYF. The CDR3 DNA follows: TGTGCCAGCAAAGACAGTGAACAAGAGACCCAGTACTTC.

The rearrangement links TRBV7-2 to TRBJ1-5, with D possibly TRBD1 on 6 matching bases. The CDR3 is 13 residues long. The ends were cut back, 5 bases at V and 7 bases at J, with 12 bases in the middle. Germline-derived CDR1 and CDR2 are SGHTA and FQGNSA. The CDR3, as DNA: TGTGCCAGCAGCGAACAGGGTCCCCAGCCCCAGCATTTT. This gives the protein CASSEQGPQPQHF.

The chain combines TRBV10-3 with TRBJ2-7; D is possibly TRBD1 (5 bases). CDR3 length: 13 residues. Trimming took off 8 bases at V and 5 bases at J, with 16 bases between the two ends. Germline CDR1 reads ENHRY; CDR2 reads SYGVKD. The CDR3 coding sequence is TGTGCCATCGGGGTGAAGGGGATTCACGAGCAGTACTTC. It specifies CAIGVKGIHEQYF.

In this sample, this clone is medium-sized. The V and J genes are TRBV5-1 and TRBJ2-5; D gene uncertain. The CDR3 is made up of 13 amino acids. Germline lookup yields CDR1 SGHRS and CDR2 YFSETQ. V shed 4 bases and J shed 2 bases, with 9 bases lying between them. The CDR3 loop is CASSSQPQETQYF. The CDR3 DNA reads TGCGCCAGCAGCAGCCAGCCACAAGAGACCCAGTACTTC.

The V gene is TRBV5-4, the J gene TRBJ1-1; D gene unclear. V lost 0 bases to trimming and J lost 6 bases, with 12 bases between them. Germline CDR1 and CDR2: SGHNT and YYREEE (reference sequence). There are 14 residues in the CDR3. The CDR3 here is CASSLEDARSEAFF. The CDR3 DNA sequence: TGTGCCAGCAGCTTGGAGGACGCCCGGTCTGAAGCTTTCTTT.

This clone has a handful of counts. This chain connects TRBV29-1 to TRBJ1-1; tentative D call: TRBD1 (5 bases). Between the trimmed V and J ends, which lost 7 bases and 5 bases, there was a span of 20 bases. This CDR3 is built from 14 residues. The V gene's germline CDR1 is SQVTM and CDR2 ANQGSEA. The DNA for the CDR3 is TGCAGCGCACGGGACCCCCCGACGGGGACTGAAGCTTTCTTT. This sequence encodes CSARDPPTGTEAFF.

The chain links TRBV21-1 to TRBJ1-2. TRBV21-1 is given as a pseudogene. This CDR3 has 11 amino acids. CDR3 in amino acids: CASVGGGGYTF. The CDR3 DNA reads TGTGCCAGCGTGGGGGGAGGTGGCTACACCTTC.

The chain has TRBV2 and TRBJ2-5, with D hard to call. V was cut by 0 bases and J by 3 bases, with 8 bases left in between. Per germline, CDR1 SNHLY and CDR2 FYNNEI. The CDR3 has 14 residues. The CDR3 reads CASSEALREETQYF. The CDR3 region has the DNA TGTGCCAGCAGTGAAGCGCTTAGGGAAGAGACCCAGTACTTC.